These 22 T cell receptor beta chains were sequenced from one sample in a study of cytomegalovirus exposure and HLA in healthy donors. The primer mix had 60 Vbeta and 13 Jbeta primers. TCRdb's copy holds only in-frame clones and misses some; the assay was immunoSEQ multiplex PCR. Of a few hundred thousand clones listed, approximately 82% are singletons. The sequenced sample was PBMCs. These receptors were obtained from a woman in her thirties or forties in good health and CMV-seronegative.

This sequence joins TRBV7-6 and TRBJ1-6; D is unclear. V lost 4 bases, J lost 0 bases, and 16 bases lay in between. This CDR3 comprises 18 residues. CDR1 is SGHVS, CDR2 FNYEAQ, per germline. The CDR3 DNA is TGTGCCAGCAGCTCAAGTGGTCTGAGAAGCTCCTATAATTCACCCCTCCACTTT. Amino acid sequence: CASSSSGLRSSYNSPLHF.

The gene calls are TRBV2 and TRBJ2-2; TRBD1 aligns across 9 bases. J gave up 1 base and V 6 bases, and 0 bases lay outside the gene matches. The CDR3 covers 14 residues. Germline V gene data show CDR1 as SNHLY and CDR2 as FYNNEI. The DNA for the CDR3 is TGTGCCAGCAGGGGACAGGGGAACACCGGGGAGCTGTTTTTT. Amino acids: CASRGQGNTGELFF.

V and J are TRBV7-3 and TRBJ2-3, with a tentative D call TRBD1 (7 bases). Germline CDR1 SGHTA, CDR2 FQGTGA. Between the trimmed V and J ends, which lost 5 bases and 1 base, there was a span of 13 bases. The CDR3 extends over 15 amino acids. The CDR3: CASSPRGTGTDTQYF. The CDR3 nucleotides read TGTGCCAGCAGCCCACGCGGGACAGGCACAGATACGCAGTATTTT.

The CDR3 nucleotides read TGTGCCAGCAGGCGAACAGGGAGAGGGGACAGGGAAGCTTTCTTT. Translation: CASRRTGRGDREAFF. The chain uses TRBV6-6 and TRBJ1-1, with TRBD1 identical over 8 bases. The junction had 14 bases not matched to a gene; V was cut back by 6 bases and J by 8 bases. Germline CDR1 MNHNY, CDR2 SVGAGI (reference sequence). The length of the CDR3 is 15 residues.

The chain has TRBV6-6 and TRBJ2-5, with D perhaps TRBD1 (6 bases). The end of the DNA fits TRBJ2-7 better, so the J call may be wrong. The germline V gene encodes CDR1 MNHNY and CDR2 SVGAGI (reference sequence). This CDR3 has 15 amino acids. The CDR3 region is CASSSYRTVTYEQYF. The CDR3 DNA follows: TGTGCCAGCAGTTCCTACCGGACAGTCACCTACGAGCAGTACTTC.

The chain carries TRBV6-1 and TRBJ1-6; no definite D call. The CDR3 is 18 residues long. Germline-derived CDR1 and CDR2 are MNHNS and SASEGT. The V end was cut by 3 bases, the J end by 0 bases, with 15 bases between. The DNA of the CDR3 is TGTGCCAGCAGTGACGAGGCCATAAGCCCCTCCTATAATTCACCCCTCCACTTT. It translates to CASSDEAISPSYNSPLHF.

The chain joins TRBV7-2 to TRBJ2-1; tentatively, D is TRBD2 (5 bases). CDR3 length: 15 residues. Between the trimmed V and J ends, which lost 3 bases and 9 bases, there was a span of 18 bases. Germline V gives CDR1 SGHTA, CDR2 FQGNSA. CDR3 loop: CASSFGHLAGSEQFF. CDR3 bases: TGTGCCAGCAGCTTCGGCCACCTAGCCGGCTCTGAGCAGTTCTTC. Combining the CDR3 with reference TRBV7-2 and TRBJ2-1 gives the whole variable domain GAGVSQSPSNKVTEKGKDVELRCDPISGHTALYWYRQSLGQGLEFLIYFQGNSAPDKSGLPSDRFSAERTGGSVSTLTIQRTQQEDSAVYLCASSFGHLAGSEQFFGPGTRLTVL.

CDR3 residues: CASYAGVGGELFF. DNA for the CDR3: TGTGCCAGCTACGCAGGGGTAGGCGGGGAGCTGTTTTTT. V gene TRBV6-5 combines with J gene TRBJ2-2, with D possibly being TRBD1 (6 bases). The germline V and J ends were trimmed by 8 bases and 7 bases, with 14 bases remaining between them. CDR1 MNHEY and CDR2 SVGAGI come from the germline V gene. The CDR3 totals 13 residues.

The rearrangement links TRBV5-1 to TRBJ1-6; 7 bases match TRBD1. The CDR3 is made up of 16 amino acids. Losses at the gene ends were 0 bases for V and 7 bases for J; bases not matched to a gene: 7. The germline V gene encodes CDR1 SGHRS and CDR2 YFSETQ. CDR3 protein: CASSLAGQVGNSPLHF. The CDR3 DNA follows: TGCGCCAGCAGCTTGGCAGGACAGGTGGGGAATTCACCCCTCCACTTT.

The chain employs TRBV2 and TRBJ2-3, with TRBD1 matching over 9 bases. From germline, CDR1 is SNHLY and CDR2 FYNNEI. The trim removed 9 bases at V and 2 bases at J, leaving 3 bases unmatched. The length of the CDR3 is 13 residues. The CDR3 bases are TGTGCCAGGGGGACAGGGTCCACAGATACGCAGTATTTT. Translated, it gives CARGTGSTDTQYF.

V is TRBV6-5 and J is TRBJ1-1; D unresolved. The CDR3 contains 13 residues. V gave up 6 bases and J gave up 3 bases, with 11 bases separating them. The germline CDR1 and CDR2 sequences are MNHEY and SVGAGI. CDR3 protein: CASSLSRDTEAFF. In DNA form, the CDR3 reads TGTGCCAGCAGCCTGAGCCGGGACACTGAAGCTTTCTTT.

The rearrangement uses TRBV6-1 and TRBJ2-7, with 9 bases fitting TRBD1. This CDR3 spans 14 amino acids. The J segment lost 0 bases and the V segment lost 5 bases, leaving 2 bases of the junction unmatched. Germline V lookup: CDR1 MNHNS, CDR2 SASEGT. CDR3 amino acids: CASSSDRGSYEQYF. The DNA for the CDR3 is TGTGCCAGCAGTTCGGACAGGGGCTCCTACGAGCAGTACTTC.

The chain recombines TRBV6-1 with TRBJ2-1; D gene uncertain. The germline V and J ends were trimmed by 6 bases and 1 base, with 4 bases remaining between them. This CDR3 spans 12 amino acids. The germline gives CDR1 MNHNS, CDR2 SASEGT. The CDR3 loop reads CASRSSYNEQFF. The CDR3 DNA reads as TGTGCCAGCAGGAGTTCCTACAATGAGCAGTTCTTC.

The gene calls are TRBV7-2 and TRBJ2-5; D is ambiguous. This CDR3 contains 14 residues. Germline loops: CDR1 SGHTA, CDR2 FQGNSA. Trimming removed 5 bases at V and 5 bases at J, with 15 bases between. The CDR3 region is CASSTRPSDETQYF. The CDR3 region has the DNA TGTGCCAGCAGCACGCGGCCTAGTGATGAGACCCAGTACTTC.

The CDR3 nucleotides read TGTGCCAGTGTGGACTACACAGATACGCAGTATTTT. Translating it yields CASVDYTDTQYF. V usage is TRBV19 and J usage is TRBJ2-3; TRBD2 might be the D (6 bases). The V end lost 8 bases, the J end lost 2 bases, and 8 bases lay between the germline ends. The germline V gene encodes CDR1 LNHDA and CDR2 SQIVND (reference sequence). The CDR3 runs to 12 residues.

CDR3: CASSLNGGREQPQHF. The CDR3 nucleotides are TGCGCCAGCAGCTTGAACGGGGGGCGAGAACAGCCCCAGCATTTT. The V call is TRBV5-1, the J call TRBJ1-5, with D possibly matching TRBD1 (6 bases). Germline V lookup: CDR1 SGHRS, CDR2 YFSETQ. V was cut by 1 base and J by 7 bases, with 15 bases left in between. The CDR3 consists of 15 residues. The whole variable domain, filled in from reference TRBV5-1 and TRBJ1-5, reads KAGVTQTPRYLIKTRGQQVTLSCSPISGHRSVSWYQQTPGQGLQFLFEYFSETQRNKGNFPGRFSGRQFSNSRSEMNVSTLELGDSALYLCASSLNGGREQPQHFGDGTRLSIL.

A few counts support this clone. The genes are TRBV5-5 and TRBJ2-5; 7 nucleotides agree with TRBD2. Germline lookup yields CDR1 SGHKS and CDR2 YYEKEE (reference sequence). The CDR3 is 14 residues long. Unmatched junction bases numbered 8, after V lost 4 bases and J lost 5 bases. The CDR3 nucleotides are TGTGCCAGCAGCCCACGGGGGGATGATGAGACCCAGTACTTC. This gives the protein CASSPRGDDETQYF.

CDR3 loop: CATSRATGSGYGYTF. The CDR3 bases are TGTGCCACCAGCAGAGCTACGGGGTCGGGCTATGGCTACACCTTC. The rearrangement uses TRBV15 and TRBJ1-2; D unclear. Germline CDR1 and CDR2: LNHNV and YYDKDF (reference sequence). Trimming cost V 1 base and J 4 bases, with 13 bases left between them. CDR3 size: 15 residues.

A note on this clone: The junction shows a germline mismatch at one end, possibly a read error. The chain joins TRBV7-9 to TRBJ1-4; D unclear. This CDR3 is 12 amino acids long. Germline lookup yields CDR1 SEHNR and CDR2 FQNEAQ (reference sequence). For the CDR3, the DNA is TGTTCCAGCAGCTTAATATCTGAAAAACTGTTTTTT. Its protein is CSSSLISEKLFF.

This clone was seen a few times. V is TRBV6-1 and J is TRBJ1-5; TRBD1 aligns across 7 bases. The CDR3 consists of 15 residues. Germline V gene lookup returns CDR1 MNHNS and CDR2 SASEGT. V lost 5 bases, J lost 4 bases, and 8 bases stayed unmatched. CDR3 coding DNA: TGTGCCAGCAGTTCCCGACAGGGCTTGAATCAGCCCCAGCATTTT. As protein: CASSSRQGLNQPQHF.

V is TRBV27 and J is TRBJ2-5; 11 bases fit TRBD1. The J segment lost 5 bases and the V segment lost 6 bases, leaving 8 bases of the junction unmatched. The germline gives CDR1 MNHEY, CDR2 SMNVEV (reference sequence). The length of the CDR3 is 15 residues. This CDR3 is CASRFWGQGGETQYF. For the CDR3, the DNA is TGTGCCAGCAGGTTCTGGGGACAGGGGGGTGAGACCCAGTACTTC.

This clone occurred a few times. Its ends do not fully match the called genes, so a read error is possible. The chain links TRBV7-9 to TRBJ1-6, with D uncertain. The germline V gene has CDR1 SEHNR and CDR2 FQNEAQ (reference sequence). The CDR3 has 12 amino acids. CDR3 DNA: TGTTCCAGCAACTCTCGTAATTCACCCCTCCACTTT. Protein: CSSNSRNSPLHF.